This T cell receptor beta chain was recorded in a study of CD8 T cell repertoires and HIV-1 epitope variants. Study-wide background: Each of Twenty-five Gag and Nef epitope peptides stimulated a separate culture. Whole-study findings and limits: Nef KF9 drew several clonotypes and HW9 one, without TAALDMSHF responses.

Generated by immunoSEQ multiplex PCR, the TCRdb table keeps only in-frame clones and is missing some. Of over 90,000 clones in the sample, almost 75% were seen once. This clone was observed a few times. What it binds is unknown. CDR1 and CDR2 (germline): SGHDT, YYEEEE. V dropped 2 bases and J dropped 9 bases, with 14 bases sitting between them. CDR3 length: 13 residues. This sequence was found in a male donor with HIV. Sequencing was carried out using uncultured baseline CD8+ T cells from peripheral blood mononuclear cells (PBMCs). The V gene is TRBV5-6, the J gene TRBJ1-1; D gene uncertain. CDR3: CASSLTGDLKAFF. In DNA, the CDR3 is TGTGCCAGCAGCTTAACCGGGGATCTAAAAGCTTTCTTT.